This T cell receptor (beta chain) was sequenced in a study of T cells in localized non-small cell lung cancer. The study, taken as a whole, reports: Only one tumor region was sequenced, so heterogeneity remains possible. The appearance of a median approximately 57 of the top 100 tumor clones was seen in adjacent lung. Higher adjacent-lung clonality was associated with shorter survival. Among the tissues sampled, uninvolved adjacent lung had the highest T cell clonality, above tumor.

As regards this clone: Its antigen is unknown.

Method: immunoSEQ multiplex PCR; TCRdb's copy keeps in-frame clones and lacks some. The data hold under 55,000 clones, with about 78% observed a single time. The germline CDR1 and CDR2 sequences are SGHVS and FQNEAQ. The CDR3 spans 17 residues. Trimming removed 8 bases from V and 8 bases from J, with 27 bases in between. The specimen comprised PBMCs, sampled before any cancer treatment. The J gene is TRBJ2-2, the V gene TRBV7-8; D tentatively fits TRBD1 or TRBD2 (7 bases each). The sequence was obtained from a woman aged 40 to 75 with stage II lung adenocarcinoma. CDR3 sequence: CASLLTGGQMIMGELFF. The CDR3 DNA follows: TGTGCCAGCCTCCTGACGGGGGGACAGATGATTATGGGGGAGCTGTTTTTT.